This section outlines one T cell receptor beta chain sequence together with its context. Antigen: not known. The CDR3 consists of 14 residues. The V gene's germline CDR1 is SNHLY and CDR2 FYNNEI. J gave up 5 bases and V 7 bases, and 9 bases lay outside the gene matches. The authors extracted RNA and reverse transcribed it into cDNA as the sequencing template. Produced via immunoSEQ multiplex PCR; TCRdb's table is partial and in-frame only. The sample contains around 150,000 clones, 82% of which appear only once. As for treatment: oral pan-JAK inhibitor, 5-10 mg twice daily. The entry originates in a study of CD8+ T cells in alopecia areata. Study-level information: Treated patients were given oral tofacitinib, which was dosed at 5 to 10 mg twice daily. Tofacitinib therapy took 6 to 18 months; 6 months off drug came after.

Study-level findings and limits: Tofacitinib significantly lowered scalp clonality and expanded CD8+ clones among the top 100.

The specimen comprised CD8+ T cells sorted from blood, sampled at week 4, from a patient treated with tofacitinib. This sequence joins TRBV2 and TRBJ2-7, with 9 bases matching TRBD1. The source is a human donor with alopecia areata. CDR3 DNA sequence: TGTGCCAGCACCCTAAGGACAGGGGTCCACGAGCAGTACTTC. Translating it yields CASTLRTGVHEQYF.